Given below is one T cell receptor (beta chain) in context. Its antigen is as yet unknown. The data stem from a study of T cell repertoires in cytomegalovirus infection. Looked up from germline, CDR1 is SGDLS and CDR2 is YYNGEE. Between the trimmed V and J ends, which lost 5 bases and 6 bases, there was a span of 15 bases. The CDR3 length is 13 residues. TCRdb ran MiXCR on the reads and lists one entry per CDR3 protein. This table holds approximately 910,000 distinct CDR3 sequences, less than 35% found once. The material sequenced was cultured CD8+ T cells from PBMCs, taken from culture after CMV antigen stimulation. The chain uses TRBV9 and TRBJ2-7; possibly TRBD1 for D (6 bases). The TCR originated in a human donor in good health (CMV status not recorded). Some clones in this sample may be carry-over from other donors' samples. The CDR3 DNA reads as TGTGCCAGCAGTCCCGGGACAACCGGCGAGCAGTACGTC. Amino acids: CASSPGTTGEQYV.